This T cell receptor (beta chain) is from a study of somatic mutations in cytotoxic T cells in rheumatoid arthritis. Trimming took 5 bases from V and 1 from J; bases not matched to a gene: 5. Germline V gene data show CDR1 as LGHNA and CDR2 as YNFKEQ. This CDR3 has 15 amino acids. Only in-frame clones appear in the TCRdb table, and some are missing; sequencing was by immunoSEQ multiplex PCR. Of approximately 11,000 clones in the sample, under 95% are singletons; the top ten hold 14%. The rearrangement joins TRBV4-2 to TRBJ2-1; TRBD2 agrees at 7 bases. The sequenced material came from CD8+ T cells sorted from blood. This receptor was identified in a woman younger than 35 with rheumatoid arthritis. The CDR3 protein is CASSIERESYNEQFF. CDR3 coding DNA: TGTGCCAGCAGCATTGAGCGGGAATCCTACAATGAGCAGTTCTTC.